This TCR beta chain was captured by sequencing in a study of blood T cell repertoires in COVID-19. Looking at the study overall: Nucleic acid was either cDNA or gDNA, and it came from T cells, B-cell-depleted T cells, or PBMCs.

Living in about two dozen US areas, the participants were between about 18 and 95 years of age. CDR1 and CDR2 (germline): KGHDR, SFDVKD. The CDR3 has 12 amino acids. Germline trimming cut 4 bases from V and 9 bases from J; bases unmatched to any gene: 4. Here immunoSEQ multiplex PCR was the method, and the copy in TCRdb shows in-frame clones only, minus some. The table includes a few hundred thousand clones, roughly nine tenths detected once. This TCR was sampled from a woman under 30 who had recovered from COVID-19. The chain has TRBV24-1 and TRBJ2-7; TRBD1 matches at 8 bases. Sequenced sample: PBMCs or T cells enriched from blood (not recorded which). As DNA, the CDR3 is TGTGCCACCAGTGACCGGGACAGGCTGCAGTACTTC. Its translation: CATSDRDRLQYF.